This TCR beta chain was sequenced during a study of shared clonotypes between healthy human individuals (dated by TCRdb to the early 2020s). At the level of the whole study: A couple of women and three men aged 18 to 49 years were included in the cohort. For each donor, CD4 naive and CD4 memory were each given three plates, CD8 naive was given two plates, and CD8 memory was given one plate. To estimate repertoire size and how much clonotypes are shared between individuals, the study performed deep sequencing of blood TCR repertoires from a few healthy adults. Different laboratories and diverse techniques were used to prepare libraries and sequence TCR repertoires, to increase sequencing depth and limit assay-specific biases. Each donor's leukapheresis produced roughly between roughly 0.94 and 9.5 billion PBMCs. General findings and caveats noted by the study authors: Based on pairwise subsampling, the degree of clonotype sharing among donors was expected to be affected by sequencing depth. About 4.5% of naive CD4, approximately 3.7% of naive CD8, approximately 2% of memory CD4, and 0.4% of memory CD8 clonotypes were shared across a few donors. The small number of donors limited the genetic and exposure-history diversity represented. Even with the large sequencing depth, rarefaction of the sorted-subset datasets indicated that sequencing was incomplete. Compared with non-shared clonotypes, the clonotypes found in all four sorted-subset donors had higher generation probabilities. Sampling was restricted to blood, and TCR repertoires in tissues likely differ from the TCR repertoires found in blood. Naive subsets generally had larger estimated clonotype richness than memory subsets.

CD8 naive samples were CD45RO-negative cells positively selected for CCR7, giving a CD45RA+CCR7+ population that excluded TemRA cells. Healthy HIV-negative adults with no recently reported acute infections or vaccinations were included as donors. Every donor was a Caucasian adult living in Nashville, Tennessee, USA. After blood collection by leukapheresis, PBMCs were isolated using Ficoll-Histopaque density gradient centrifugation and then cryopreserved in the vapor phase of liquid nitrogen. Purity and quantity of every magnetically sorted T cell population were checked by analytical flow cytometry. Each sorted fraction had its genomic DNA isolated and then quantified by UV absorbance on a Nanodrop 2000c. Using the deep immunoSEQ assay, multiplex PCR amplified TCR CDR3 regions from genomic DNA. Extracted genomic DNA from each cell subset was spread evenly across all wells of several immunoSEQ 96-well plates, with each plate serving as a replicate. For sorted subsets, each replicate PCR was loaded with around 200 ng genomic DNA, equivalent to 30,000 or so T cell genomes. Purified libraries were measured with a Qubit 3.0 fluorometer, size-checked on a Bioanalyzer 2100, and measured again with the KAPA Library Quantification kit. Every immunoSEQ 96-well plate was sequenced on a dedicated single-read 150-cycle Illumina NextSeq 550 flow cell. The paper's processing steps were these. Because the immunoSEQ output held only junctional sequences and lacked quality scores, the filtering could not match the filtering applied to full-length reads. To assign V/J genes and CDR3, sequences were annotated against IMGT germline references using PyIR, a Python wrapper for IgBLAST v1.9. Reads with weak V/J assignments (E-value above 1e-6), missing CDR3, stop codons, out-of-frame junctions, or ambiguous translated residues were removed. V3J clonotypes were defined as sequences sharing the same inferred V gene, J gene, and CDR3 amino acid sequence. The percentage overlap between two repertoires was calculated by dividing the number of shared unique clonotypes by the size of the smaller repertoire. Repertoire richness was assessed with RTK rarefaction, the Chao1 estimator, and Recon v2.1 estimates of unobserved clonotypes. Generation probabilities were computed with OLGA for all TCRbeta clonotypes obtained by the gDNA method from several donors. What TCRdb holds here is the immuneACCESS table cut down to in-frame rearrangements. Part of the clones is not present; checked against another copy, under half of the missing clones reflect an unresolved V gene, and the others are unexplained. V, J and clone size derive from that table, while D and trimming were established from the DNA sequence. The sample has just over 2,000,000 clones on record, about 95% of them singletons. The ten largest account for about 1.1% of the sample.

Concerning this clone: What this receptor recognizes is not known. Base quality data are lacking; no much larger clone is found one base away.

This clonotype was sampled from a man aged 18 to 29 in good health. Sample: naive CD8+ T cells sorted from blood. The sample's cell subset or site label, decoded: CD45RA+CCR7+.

The sequenced DNA is TGCGCCAGCAGCCTCTACCTGACAGGCTACGAGCAGTACTTC. This codes for CASSLYLTGYEQYF. The V gene is TRBV4-1 and the J gene is TRBJ2-7; a weak D assignment points to TRBD1 (6 bases agree). V and J are truncated by 4 bases and 3 bases respectively, leaving an intervening sequence of 13 bases. Via the germline V gene, CDR1 is MGHRA and CDR2 YSYEKL. Measured from the cysteine to the phenylalanine, the CDR3 is 14 residues long. The read is trimmed to its CDR3 DNA, 42 bases read in frame from base 1.